A selection of T cell receptor beta chains follows, all from one sample in a study of T cells after yellow fever vaccination. From the 5' RACE reads, TCRdb called clonotypes with MiXCR, one entry per CDR3 protein. The table has around 230,000 distinct CDR3 sequences, roughly 6.8% seen once; the top ten hold 0.85% to 1.2%. Specimen: CD4+ T cells sorted from PBMCs, collected on the day of the yellow fever booster vaccination. Receptors were obtained from a man aged 25-45 years who received the YFV17D yellow fever vaccine. Each CDR3 is given with its conserved first and last residue. D genes are given only for firm matches. A clone size is listed for some rows: how often the clone was seen (once, few, many), or a class if it is expanded.

>many|TRBV5-4|TRBJ2-5|-
TGTGCCAGCAGCTTGGCTAGAGATGCAGAGACCCAGTACTTC
CASSLARDAETQYF
>-|TRBV10-3|TRBJ2-1|-
TGTGCCATCAGTGGTTTCGGAACCAATGAGCAGTTCTTC
CAISGFGTNEQFF
>few|TRBV6-2/TRBV6-3|TRBJ2-7|TRBD1
TGTGCCAGCAGTCGACAGGGGGCGGCTAACGAGCAGTACTTC
CASSRQGAANEQYF
>many|TRBV5-8|TRBJ2-1|TRBD2
TGTGCCAGCAGCTTAAGCGGGAGTAGGAGTGAGCAGTTCTTC
CASSLSGSRSEQFF
>many|TRBV6-5|TRBJ2-4|-
TGTGCCAGCAGCTCCGTAGGCATTCAGTACTTC
CASSSVGIQYF
>few|TRBV6-2/TRBV6-3|TRBJ2-7|TRBD2
TGTGCCAGCAGTTACCCAAAGGACGGGATGCCTCTAGCGGGAGTGTACGGATACGAGCAGTACTTC
CASSYPKDGMPLAGVYGYEQYF
>many|TRBV7-2|TRBJ2-3|-
TGTGCCAGCAGACCTCGGGCTAGCGCTGGGGGAGATACGCAGTATTTT
CASRPRASAGGDTQYF
>few|TRBV7-2|TRBJ2-7|TRBD2
TGTGCCAGCAGTCGGACTAGCGGGATGAACGAGCAGTACTTC
CASSRTSGMNEQYF
>few|TRBV29-1|TRBJ2-1|-
TGCAGCGCCCCTAAGGACTCCTTAGGGGACAATGAGCAGTTCTTC
CSAPKDSLGDNEQFF
>-|TRBV6-2/TRBV6-3|TRBJ1-5|TRBD1
TGTGCCAGTTCGGGACAGGACTGGAGCAATCAGCCCCAGCATTTT
CASSGQDWSNQPQHF
>few|TRBV12-3/TRBV12-4|TRBJ2-7|-
TGTGCCACCCGAAGAACTTTGGGGAGCGAGCAGTACTTC
CATRRTLGSEQYF
>few|TRBV20-1|TRBJ2-2|-
TGCAGTGCTACCAGAACCACCGGGGAGCTGTTTTTT
CSATRTTGELFF
>-|TRBV18|TRBJ2-4|-
TGTGCCAGCTCAAATCCCGGGGCGGACATTCAGTACTTC
CASSNPGADIQYF
>few|TRBV20-1|TRBJ2-7|-
TGCAGTGCGAATGGAGGGGCCGGGACTGTGCGGTACGAGCAGTACTTC
CSANGGAGTVRYEQYF
>-|TRBV6-2/TRBV6-3|TRBJ2-7|TRBD1
TGTGCCAGCAGACGGGACAGCAGCTCCTACGAGCAGTACTTC
CASRRDSSSYEQYF
>-|TRBV7-6|TRBJ1-1|TRBD1
TGTGCCAGCAGCCCCCTCTTGGGACAGGGGAACACTGAAGCTTTCTTT
CASSPLLGQGNTEAFF
>few|TRBV20-1|TRBJ1-2|-
TGCAGTGCTAGAGCTAACACGGGAGCGGGCTACACCTTC
CSARANTGAGYTF
>-|TRBV18|TRBJ1-3|-
TGTGCCAGCTCTGCGTCCCGATCTGGAAACACCATATATTTT
CASSASRSGNTIYF
>many|TRBV7-8|TRBJ2-7|TRBD1
TGTGCCAGCAGCCCTACTAGGACAGGGTACCCCTACGAGCAGTACTTC
CASSPTRTGYPYEQYF
>-|TRBV5-1|TRBJ2-3|-
TGCGCCAGCAGCTTACCTCACACAGATACGCAGTATTTT
CASSLPHTDTQYF
>many|TRBV7-9|TRBJ2-1|-
TGTGCCAGCAGCGCCCGGGGTAGCGGAATCCACAATGAGCAGTTCTTC
CASSARGSGIHNEQFF
>many|TRBV6-1|TRBJ2-2|-
TGTGCCAGCAGGCGACAGGTTAACACCGGGGAGCTGTTTTTT
CASRRQVNTGELFF
>few|TRBV2|TRBJ1-3|-
TGTGCCAGCAGTGAAGAGAGGGCCAGCTCTGGAAACACCATATATTTT
CASSEERASSGNTIYF
>many|TRBV27|TRBJ2-7|TRBD1
TGTGCCAGCAGTTATGGACAGGGGGCCTACGAGCAGTACTTC
CASSYGQGAYEQYF
>many|TRBV5-1|TRBJ2-5|TRBD1
TGCGCCAGCAGCTTGGGGAGACAGGGGGAGACCCAGTACTTC
CASSLGRQGETQYF
>many|TRBV7-2|TRBJ2-5|-
TGTGCCAGCAGCCAGGGACGGTTCCAAGAGACCCAGTACTTC
CASSQGRFQETQYF
>-|TRBV24-1|TRBJ2-3|-
TGTGCCACCAGTGACCCCCGAAGAGATACGCAGTATTTT
CATSDPRRDTQYF
>-|TRBV20-1|TRBJ2-5|-
TGCAGTGCTAGCGGCGGTCTGTTAGAGACCCAGTACTTC
CSASGGLLETQYF
>many|TRBV20-1|TRBJ2-1|-
TGCAGTGCTCCTACGGGGCGGAGGCACAATGAGCAGTTCTTC
CSAPTGRRHNEQFF
>-|TRBV5-6|TRBJ2-3|-
TGTGCCAGCAGAATAAGACTAGTAAACACAGATACGCAGTATTTT
CASRIRLVNTDTQYF
>-|TRBV7-2|TRBJ2-5|-
TGTGCCAGCAGCTTAGCGGCGGGGCCCCAAGAGACCCAGTACTTC
CASSLAAGPQETQYF